This T cell receptor beta chain was captured by sequencing in a study of CD8 T cells in Susac syndrome (dated by TCRdb to between 2017 and 2020). Regarding the research as a whole: Repertoire sequencing was used to test whether CD8+ T cell activation and differentiation in Susac syndrome was antigen driven. General conclusions and limits of the study: The TCR sequencing and HLA analysis was acknowledged to have included a relatively small number of individuals.

Regarding this clonotype: It lacks a known antigen. No base quality information exists; no much larger clone differs at one position.

Peripheral blood CD8+ and CD4+ T cells from healthy donors, Susac syndrome patients and multiple sclerosis patients were profiled using high-throughput TCR beta sequencing. The multiple sclerosis controls were treatment-naive patients whose relapsing-remitting disease, either stable or active, fulfilled the revised McDonald criteria. Bulk CD8+ and CD4+ T cells were purified magnetically by negative isolation, whereas CD8+ TEMRA cells were enriched by FACS. Blood was drawn into EDTA tubes, processed within 24 hours, and PBMCs were isolated by density gradient centrifugation. PBMCs intended for TCR sequencing were cryopreserved in liquid nitrogen and were subsequently thawed in a 37 degrees C water bath. The sorted or isolated CD4+, CD8+ and CD8+ TEMRA cells had a purity of 90% or higher. RNA was extracted with the RNeasy kit and about 0.5 to 1 ug was reverse transcribed using random hexamers. The immunoSEQ multiplex PCR assay, which covers 54 Vbeta and 13 Jbeta segments, was used to amplify TCR beta CDR3 regions. Bias from PCR amplification was corrected by using a synthetic template baseline for primer optimization and for computational correction. In the authors' own workflow: Only productive sequences were kept, with reads annotated to V, D and J genes according to IMGT and analyzed in immunoSEQ Analyzer. Clonality was calculated as one minus the Shannon entropy normalized by log2 of the number of productive unique sequences. For each patient and control, public and private clones were evaluated within the 100 most prevalent clones. Clones were defined as Susac-specific if absent from the healthy and MS cohorts, from some 1,000 published viral clones and from other ImmuneACCESS disease sequences. TCRdb cleaned the public reads at Q25 with fastp, built clones with MiXCR and kept in-frame beta chains. When rows share a CDR3 protein, they turn into one entry using the most common DNA and genes. It is TCRdb's table, rather than the study itself, that gives the V and J calls and clone size. The sample includes fewer than 350,000 distinct CDR3 sequences, with around 90% observed a single time. About 0.063% of the sample goes to the ten largest clones.

Trimming takes 3 bases from V and 5 bases from J, and the germline ends sit 16 bases apart. From a lookup of the germline V gene (reference sequence), CDR1 and CDR2 are LGHDT and YNNKEL. CDR3 length: 15 amino acids, cysteine to phenylalanine. The kept DNA is CDR3 alone, 45 bases in frame from the first base. The rearrangement combines TRBV3-1 with TRBJ2-5; the D gene could be TRBD1 or TRBD2, each one agreeing over 5 bases. This receptor was identified in a human donor with multiple sclerosis. The sample comprised CD4+ T cells from PBMCs. The DNA reads TGTGCCAGCAGCCATCCGGGACCCCCTGGGGAGACCCAGTACTTC. Its product reads: CASSHPGPPGETQYF.